These T cell receptor beta chains were read from a single sample in a study of cytomegalovirus exposure and HLA in healthy donors. The assay was immunoSEQ multiplex PCR, and TCRdb's table has in-frame clones only and misses some. This repertoire includes about 210,000 clones. The source material was PBMCs. The receptors here all came from a young woman in good health and CMV-seropositive. Both conserved end residues are trimmed from each CDR3. D genes are given only for firm matches.

D: TRBD1; J: TRBJ1-1; length: 12; V: TRBV6-5; CDR3: ASRSGGRNTEAF
D: .; J: TRBJ2-5; length: 12; V: TRBV11-2; CDR3: ASSVQGRRETQY
D: .; J: TRBJ2-2; length: 12; V: TRBV10-3; CDR3: ALRSERMAGELF
D: .; J: TRBJ1-2; length: 16; V: TRBV7-2; CDR3: ASSLDLIATRGGYGYT
D: .; J: TRBJ1-2; length: 13; V: TRBV5-5; CDR3: ASSLGGAVNYGYT
D: TRBD1; J: TRBJ1-5; length: 14; V: TRBV7-9; CDR3: ASSETGTYSNQPQH
D: TRBD2; J: TRBJ2-7; length: 13; V: TRBV5-8; CDR3: ASSLAGGGRYEQY
D: TRBD1; J: TRBJ1-1; length: 12; V: TRBV28; CDR3: ASSITGVGYEAF
D: TRBD1; J: TRBJ2-5; length: 13; V: TRBV4-3; CDR3: ASSQQTGGLETQY
D: .; J: TRBJ2-1; length: 12; V: TRBV5-1; CDR3: ASHMDSSYNEQF
D: .; J: TRBJ2-3; length: 13; V: TRBV9; CDR3: ASSVRGLPLDTQY
D: TRBD2; J: TRBJ2-7; length: 15; V: TRBV7-9; CDR3: ASSLAKLAGPSYEQY
D: TRBD1; J: TRBJ1-6; length: 12; V: TRBV5-1; CDR3: ASSYRDRESPLH
D: TRBD2; J: TRBJ2-3; length: 15; V: TRBV5-6; CDR3: ASSFLKASGSTDTQY
D: .; J: TRBJ2-6; length: 11; V: TRBV6-1; CDR3: ASSEQPTGSVT
D: TRBD2; J: TRBJ2-3; length: 15; V: TRBV7-2; CDR3: ASSLKRAGGRTDTQY
D: .; J: TRBJ2-5; length: 15; V: TRBV5-1; CDR3: ASSHDSRDTGPKEQY
D: .; J: TRBJ1-5; length: 13; V: TRBV5-1; CDR3: ASSLGVYSNQPQH
D: .; J: TRBJ1-5; length: 13; V: TRBV7-9; CDR3: ASSSRTDSNQPQH
D: TRBD1; J: TRBJ1-6; length: 13; V: TRBV5-4; CDR3: ASSLPGQSNSPLH
D: .; J: TRBJ2-1; length: 12; V: TRBV7-2; CDR3: ASSFPPGPREQF
D: TRBD1; J: TRBJ2-7; length: 9; V: TRBV25-1; CDR3: ASGDSYEQY
D: TRBD1; J: TRBJ1-2; length: 12; V: TRBV28; CDR3: ASSFRGRVYGYT
D: TRBD1; J: TRBJ1-4; length: 14; V: TRBV28; CDR3: ASSSGGTALNEKLF
D: .; J: TRBJ2-1; length: 12; V: TRBV2; CDR3: ASSGWSSYNEQF
D: TRBD1; J: TRBJ2-3; length: 13; V: TRBV28; CDR3: ASSPPDRDTDTQY
D: TRBD1; J: TRBJ1-1; length: 12; V: TRBV28; CDR3: ASSPDRGNTEAF
D: .; J: TRBJ2-7; length: 12; V: TRBV27; CDR3: ASSILQGSYEQY
D: TRBD1; J: TRBJ2-3; length: 13; V: TRBV27; CDR3: ASSSPGTGEDTQY
D: TRBD2; J: TRBJ2-1; length: 14; V: TRBV5-1; CDR3: ASSSTSGSSYNEQF
D: .; J: TRBJ2-3; length: 10; V: TRBV7-8; CDR3: ASSFHTDTQY
D: .; J: TRBJ1-4; length: 16; V: TRBV4-1; CDR3: ASSQDPGVRTTNEKLF
D: TRBD2; J: TRBJ2-7; length: 13; V: TRBV5-4; CDR3: ASSGGTSLSYEQY
D: TRBD1; J: TRBJ2-7; length: 13; V: TRBV2; CDR3: ASSGQESSSYEQY
D: TRBD1; J: TRBJ1-2; length: 12; V: TRBV7-9; CDR3: ASSLAGTGGGYT
D: TRBD1; J: TRBJ2-2; length: 11; V: TRBV2; CDR3: ASGDREAGELF
D: TRBD1; J: TRBJ1-2; length: 14; V: TRBV6-6; CDR3: ASSYLRQGERVGYT
D: TRBD2; J: TRBJ2-3; length: 15; V: TRBV11-3; CDR3: ASSLVPSGRGTDTQY
D: TRBD1; J: TRBJ1-2; length: 12; V: TRBV18; CDR3: ASSTTPDRGGYT
D: TRBD2; J: TRBJ2-7; length: 14; V: TRBV23-1; CDR3: ASSQATSGRWYEQY
D: .; J: TRBJ1-6; length: 12; V: TRBV28; CDR3: ASSFQGTNSPLH
D: .; J: TRBJ2-2; length: 15; V: TRBV28; CDR3: ASSGSMVRVYTGELF
D: .; J: TRBJ2-7; length: 9; V: TRBV20-1; CDR3: SAPLYYEQY
D: .; J: TRBJ2-2; length: 11; V: TRBV7-2; CDR3: ASSRQYPGELF
D: .; J: TRBJ1-1; length: 10; V: TRBV18; CDR3: ASSPRGSEAF
D: .; J: TRBJ2-3; length: 13; V: TRBV5-1; CDR3: ASSQRGGGTDTQY
D: TRBD2; J: TRBJ2-5; length: 11; V: TRBV30; CDR3: AWRGLAGAPQY
D: TRBD1; J: TRBJ1-5; length: 15; V: TRBV28; CDR3: ASSVFGTVYSNQPQH
D: TRBD1; J: TRBJ2-7; length: 12; V: TRBV28; CDR3: ASSPTGGRYEQY
D: .; J: .; length: 13; V: TRBV7-2; CDR3: ASSWSQGLIYEQY
D: .; J: TRBJ2-1; length: 9; V: TRBV19; CDR3: ASWRGNEQF
D: TRBD1; J: TRBJ1-4; length: 16; V: TRBV5-1; CDR3: ASSSTSGTGGANEKLF
D: .; J: TRBJ1-1; length: 15; V: TRBV7-2; CDR3: ASSLGSLGPGGTEAF
D: .; J: TRBJ2-7; length: 13; V: TRBV7-9; CDR3: ASSLGLAYTYEQY
D: .; J: TRBJ1-3; length: 13; V: TRBV5-6; CDR3: ASSFKIPGGNTIY